The 21 T cell receptor beta chains below all came from one sample that was sequenced in a study of T cell responses to AZD1222 COVID-19 vaccine. This table comes from immunoSEQ multiplex PCR, and its TCRdb copy is limited to in-frame clones, with some not included. In the table there are 85,000 to 100,000 clones, 78% of which are singletons. Sequenced material: peripheral blood, taken on day 0 of AZD1222 vaccination. All receptors derive from an adult in good health.

This clone occurred many times. This CDR3 reads CSAVETYGYTF. CDR3 nucleotide sequence: TGCAGTGCTGTCGAGACCTATGGCTACACCTTC. V and J are TRBV20-1 and TRBJ1-2; the D is unclear. Germline-derived CDR1 and CDR2 are DFQATT and SNEGSKA (reference sequence). Trimming took off 5 bases at V and 4 bases at J, with 8 bases between the two ends. The CDR3 spans 11 residues.

This clone has only a few counts. The chain uses TRBV5-8 and TRBJ2-1; TRBD1 agrees at 7 bases. Germline lookup yields CDR1 SGHTS and CDR2 YDEGEE. J lost 6 bases, V lost 3 bases, and 9 bases had no gene match. This CDR3 has 15 residues. The CDR3: CASSCRDSWCNEQFF. Written as DNA, the CDR3 is TGTGCCAGCAGCTGCCGGGACAGCTGGTGCAATGAGCAGTTCTTC.

V usage is TRBV27 and J usage is TRBJ2-4; 9 positions match TRBD1. V lost 4 bases and J lost 14; bases outside the gene matches: 9. The CDR3 sequence is 13 residues long. Germline V gives CDR1 MNHEY, CDR2 SMNVEV (reference sequence). This CDR3 reads CASSYGTGMAEYF. CDR3 coding DNA: TGTGCCAGCAGTTACGGGACAGGGATGGCGGAGTACTTC.

The table lists this clone with a few counts. The genes are TRBV6-2 or TRBV6-3 and TRBJ1-2; 7 bases map to TRBD1. The CDR3 totals 15 residues. Germline CDR1 is MNHEY and CDR2 is SVGEGT. The V segment lost 2 bases and the J segment 10 bases; nucleotides outside the gene matches: 13. CDR3 nucleotides: TGTGCCAGCAGTTACCGCCCTTGGACAGGATACGACTACACCTTC. Amino acids: CASSYRPWTGYDYTF.

This clone was detected a few times. The chain has TRBV25-1 and TRBJ1-6, with TRBD1 as a possible D gene (5 bases). Germline CDR1 MGHDK, CDR2 SYGVNS. The CDR3 spans 16 residues. The germline V and J ends were trimmed by 0 bases and 9 bases, with 15 bases remaining between them. The CDR3 nucleotides read TGTGCCAGCAGTGAATATATTCCGGGGCGGGTTTCACCCCTCCACTTT. Translation gives CASSEYIPGRVSPLHF. The full variable domain, its missing parts supplied by reference TRBV25-1 and TRBJ1-6, is EADIYQTPRYLVIGTGKKITLECSQTMGHDKMYWYQQDPGMELHLIHYSYGVNSTEKGDLSSESTVSRIRTEHFPLTLESARPSHTSQYLCASSEYIPGRVSPLHFGNGTRLTVT.

This chain uses TRBV28 with TRBJ1-1, with D tentatively TRBD1 (6 bases). Trimming stripped 6 bases from V and 5 bases from J, with 19 bases between. Germline V lookup: CDR1 MDHEN, CDR2 SYDVKM. This CDR3 region has 15 residues. The CDR3: CASRYTGFGWTEAFF. In nucleotides, the CDR3 is TGTGCCAGCAGGTACACAGGGTTCGGGTGGACTGAAGCTTTCTTT.

This chain connects TRBV5-6 to TRBJ2-7; no firm D call. The CDR3 extends over 15 amino acids. V was cut by 4 bases and J by 0 bases, with 14 bases left in between. Germline lookup yields CDR1 SGHDT and CDR2 YYEEEE. CDR3 DNA sequence: TGTGCCAGCAGCCCCCTTGGTGAGCCCTCCTACGAGCAGTACTTC. Translating gives CASSPLGEPSYEQYF.

The rearrangement joins TRBV7-9 to TRBJ2-2; 13 nucleotides line up with TRBD2. V lost 4 bases to trimming and J lost 4 bases; unmatched junction nucleotides: 12. The CDR3 length is 19 residues. Germline CDR1 SEHNR, CDR2 FQNEAQ (reference sequence). In nucleotides, the CDR3 is TGTGCCAGCAGCTCCCAAACTAGCGGGAGGGCCTTGGGCACCGGGGAGCTGTTTTTT. The encoded protein is CASSSQTSGRALGTGELFF.

The chain has TRBV6-5 and TRBJ1-1; the D is unclear. The CDR3 totals 13 residues. Germline V lookup: CDR1 MNHEY, CDR2 SVGAGI. The V end lost 4 bases, the J end lost 5 bases, and 11 bases lay between the germline ends. CDR3: CASSSSSGTEAFF. The CDR3 DNA reads as TGTGCCAGCAGTTCAAGCTCGGGGACTGAAGCTTTCTTT.

The V and J genes are TRBV7-9 and TRBJ2-7; D uncertain. V was shortened by 5 bases and J by 1 base, with 18 bases between the two germline ends. The length of the CDR3 is 16 residues. Germline V lookup: CDR1 SEHNR, CDR2 FQNEAQ (reference sequence). The CDR3 reads CASSHLGPDLSYEQYF. The DNA for the CDR3 is TGTGCCAGCAGCCACCTCGGCCCAGATCTTTCCTACGAGCAGTACTTC. The full variable domain, completed using reference TRBV7-9 and TRBJ2-7, is DTGVSQNPRHKITKRGQNVTFRCDPISEHNRLYWYRQTLGQGPEFLTYFQNEAQLEKSRLLSDRFSAERPKGSFSTLEIQRTEQGDSAMYLCASSHLGPDLSYEQYFGPGTRLTVT.

V usage is TRBV27 and J usage is TRBJ1-1, with D unclear. CDR3 length equals 15 residues. CDR1 and CDR2 (germline): MNHEY, SMNVEV (reference sequence). V was trimmed by 2 bases and J by 6 bases, leaving 16 bases between them. CDR3 in amino acids: CASSLRVAGLSEAFF. DNA for the CDR3: TGTGCCAGCAGTTTAAGGGTCGCAGGCCTCTCTGAAGCTTTCTTT.

This clone was seen a handful of times. V usage is TRBV29-1 and J usage is TRBJ2-1; D might be TRBD2 (6 bases). The CDR3 loop spans 13 amino acids. In germline, CDR1 is SQVTM, CDR2 ANQGSEA. Between the trimmed V and J ends, which lost 3 bases and 9 bases, there was a span of 15 bases. CDR3 amino acids: CSVEGRELGEQFF. CDR3 bases: TGCAGCGTTGAGGGGCGGGAACTGGGTGAGCAGTTCTTC.

The chain couples TRBV4-2 to TRBJ1-2, with 10 positions matching TRBD1. The CDR3 spans 20 residues. CDR1 is LGHNA, CDR2 YNFKEQ, per germline. The trim removed 0 bases at V and 2 bases at J, leaving 15 bases unmatched. The CDR3 region is CASSQDLTRDRGRFNYGYTF. The CDR3 coding sequence is TGTGCCAGCAGCCAAGATCTCACCCGGGACAGGGGCCGATTCAACTATGGCTACACCTTC.

The table lists this clone with a count of one. The chain has TRBV5-1 and TRBJ1-6; 11 nucleotides line up with TRBD1. The CDR3 sequence is 15 residues long. J gave up 10 bases and V 2 bases, and 5 bases lay outside the gene matches. CDR1 and CDR2 (germline): SGHRS, YFSETQ. CDR3 DNA sequence: TGCGCCAGCAGCTTTTTGGGACAGGGGGACTCACCCCTCCACTTT. Protein sequence: CASSFLGQGDSPLHF.

V usage is TRBV5-1 and J usage is TRBJ2-7; TRBD2 matches at 11 bases. The CDR3 has 15 residues. With V trimmed by 4 bases and J by 7 bases, 10 bases remained unmatched. Germline V gene sequence: CDR1 SGHRS, CDR2 YFSETQ. The CDR3 bases are TGCGCCAGCAGCACAGTAGCGGGAGGGCCGGGGGAGCAGTACTTC. Translation: CASSTVAGGPGEQYF.

As for this clone: Distinct nucleotide sequences in the sample also encode this CDR3. The rearrangement joins TRBV3-1 (or the pseudogene TRBV3-2) to TRBJ2-2, with no clear D. Germline assignment: CDR1 LGHDT and CDR2 YNNKEL (reference sequence). This CDR3 is built from 11 residues. The V end was cut by 7 bases, the J end by 6 bases, with 6 bases between. The CDR3 here is CASNGAGELFF. The CDR3 DNA reads TGTGCCAGCAACGGCGCCGGGGAGCTGTTTTTT.

This sequence joins TRBV9 and TRBJ2-1; D perhaps matches TRBD2 (6 bases). Trimming removed 4 bases from V and 9 bases from J, with 11 bases in between. The germline V gene has CDR1 SGDLS and CDR2 YYNGEE. The CDR3 is 12 amino acids. The CDR3 DNA reads TGTGCCAGCAGCCTGACTAGAGGTGAGCAGTTCTTC. The encoded protein is CASSLTRGEQFF.

The chain links TRBV10-3 to TRBJ2-1, with 11 bases lining up with TRBD2. Per the germline V gene, CDR1 is ENHRY and CDR2 is SYGVKD. There are 17 residues in the CDR3. Trimming cost V 6 bases and J 7 bases; bases outside gene matches: 14. The CDR3 nucleotides are TGTGCCATCAGGGGTATAGCGGGAGGGCCCGCGGGGAATGAGCAGTTCTTC. Protein product: CAIRGIAGGPAGNEQFF.

The genes are TRBV9 and TRBJ2-7; 12 nucleotides agree with TRBD2. This CDR3 is built from 12 residues. The germline gives CDR1 SGDLS, CDR2 YYNGEE. J gave up 6 bases and V 5 bases, and 0 bases lay outside the gene matches. The CDR3 DNA is TGTGCCAGCAGGGGACTAGCGGGCGAGCAGTACTTC. Its translation is CASRGLAGEQYF.

CDR3 in amino acids: CASSEAGLGAGYNEQFF. For the CDR3, the DNA is TGTGCCAGCAGTGAAGCGGGGCTCGGGGCGGGCTACAATGAGCAGTTCTTC. This rearrangement joins TRBV6-1 to TRBJ2-1; tentatively, D is TRBD1 or TRBD2 (5 bases each). This CDR3 contains 17 residues. V lost 0 bases and J 3 bases, leaving 15 bases between the germline ends. Germline V gene lookup returns CDR1 MNHNS and CDR2 SASEGT.

The chain employs TRBV30 and TRBJ1-2; a weak D match, TRBD1 (5 bases). CDR1 GTSNPN and CDR2 SVGIG come from the germline V gene (reference sequence). Between the trimmed V and J ends, which lost 1 base and 0 bases, there was a span of 9 bases. The CDR3 contains 14 residues. The CDR3 DNA sequence: TGTGCCTGGAGTGCTTGGGGACCTAACTATGGCTACACCTTC. Translation: CAWSAWGPNYGYTF. Full variable domain (rest looked up from reference TRBV30 and TRBJ1-2): SQTIHQWPATLVQPVGSPLSLECTVEGTSNPNLYWYRQAAGRGLQLLFYSVGIGQISSEVPQNLSASRPQDRQFILSSKKLLLSDSGFYLCAWSAWGPNYGYTFGSGTRLTVV.